This paragraph covers one T cell receptor beta chain sequence. This clone was recorded once. Which antigen it targets is not known. Base qualities are not at hand, and no much larger clone is one base apart. This sample was included in a study of T cell responses to AZD1222 COVID-19 vaccine (dated by TCRdb to the early 2020s). Study-wide context: Because spike-specific TCR depth and breadth did not differ between the two schedules, AZD1222 recipients who got a second dose at roughly 4 weeks were pooled with those who got a second dose at roughly 12 weeks. TCR sequencing covered 230 to 250 trial participants: about 210 given two doses of AZD1222 and about 26 given two doses of MenACWY control vaccine. Trial participants were enrolled by age into subgroups of 18-55, 56-69 and 70-plus years, and around 150, 29 and 61 TCR-sequenced participants, respectively, were included in these subgroups. Here is what the overall study found, with its caveats: Reportedly, almost half of the unique spike-specific TCRs recognized epitopes lying outside the regions that are mutated in the B.1.351 and B.1.1.7 variants. In the small 56-69-year group, the increase in depth fell short of significance, most likely because of low power. No day 14 peak-response samples were available, so repertoires were characterized only after the peak T cell response. Only five to seven AZD1222 recipients were SARS-CoV-2 seropositive at baseline, limiting conclusions about previously exposed vaccinees. After two AZD1222 doses, both the breadth and the depth of spike-specific TCRs were significantly higher than at day 0 and than in MenACWY recipients. Participants were mostly white British and included more females than males, and it was suggested by the authors that clonal diversity may have been underestimated. The vaccine-associated CD4 TCRs covered the entire spike protein, and the dominant responses fell in regions 160-218 and 743-854.

The germline V gene (reference sequence) gives CDR1 as LGHDT and CDR2 as YNNKEL. V is cut back by 3 bases and J by 2 bases, with 8 bases in the junction unmatched. The CDR3 has 16 amino acids, counting the end cysteine and phenylalanine. The sequence is cut down to CDR3 DNA, 48 bases in frame from base 1. The sample's time point, from its label and the paper: baseline before first vaccination. Samples from vaccinated people were obtained from the UK trials COV001 and COV002, which included a single-blind randomized controlled phase 2/3 trial of AZD1222 (ChAdOx1 nCoV-19) in healthy adults. For TCRbeta chain sequencing, PBMC samples from trial participants were taken at day 0 and at day 28 after the second dose. The CDR3 regions of human TCRbeta chains were subjected to immunosequencing. In the source study's methods: Repertoire TCRs were checked for matches against a reference library of SARS-CoV-2-specific TCRs that had been generated using the MIRA antigen-specificity platform. Breadth was defined as the fraction of unique TCRs that were SARS-CoV-2-associated. Depth was defined as the fraction of total T cells that were SARS-CoV-2-associated. Using the MIRA data, every spike-specific TCR was mapped to the spike region that the TCR reacted to and assigned to either a CD4 or a CD8 class. Log10-transformed breadth and depth values were compared by one-way ANOVA with Sidak's multiple comparisons tests. TCRdb took this table from immuneACCESS and kept in-frame rearrangements with V and J called. Such tables lack part of the clones; where checked against another copy, unresolved V genes explain under half of the gap, and the rest is unexplained. Clonal size and the V and J genes are those of that table, whereas D and trimming came from the DNA. The sample data list approximately 90,000 clones, and around 91% of these were observed just once. The ten biggest clones cover almost 8.5% of the sample.

Sequenced material: peripheral blood, taken on day 0 of AZD1222 vaccination. Recombination connected TRBV3-1 (or the pseudogene TRBV3-2) to TRBJ1-2; 8 junctional bases match TRBD1. The sequence derives from an adult in good health. The DNA reads TGTGCCAGCAGCCACCTCGGACAGGGAAACAACTATGGCTACACCTTC. It translates as CASSHLGQGNNYGYTF.